The 30 T cell receptor beta chains below come from one sample, sequenced in a study of cytomegalovirus exposure and HLA in healthy donors. Primers for the PCR totalled 60 Vbeta and 13 Jbeta. Generated by immunoSEQ multiplex PCR, the TCRdb table keeps only in-frame clones and is missing some. The sample holds over 80,000 clones, under 85% seen once. Sequenced: PBMCs. The receptors come from a woman aged 40 to 55 in good health and CMV-seronegative.

In DNA form, the CDR3 reads TGTGCCAGCTGTCGGGACAGTAACTATGGCTACACCTTC. As protein: CASCRDSNYGYTF. The chain has TRBV2 and TRBJ1-2; 7 bases align to TRBD1. V was clipped by 8 bases and J by 1 base; unmatched bases: 4. CDR3 length: 13 residues. The germline CDR1 and CDR2 sequences are SNHLY and FYNNEI.

The chain couples TRBV19 to TRBJ2-7; 7 nucleotides match TRBD2. With 6 bases clipped from V and 2 bases from J, the junction kept 10 bases outside the gene matches. The germline gives CDR1 LNHDA, CDR2 SQIVND (reference sequence). The CDR3 spans 15 residues. CDR3 in amino acids: CASSLQGRDTYEQYF. The CDR3 region has the DNA TGTGCCAGTAGCCTTCAAGGGAGGGATACCTACGAGCAGTACTTC.

This clone has more than one count but fewer than ten. The gene calls are TRBV6-1 and TRBJ2-7; D perhaps matches TRBD1 (6 bases). Per germline, CDR1 MNHNS and CDR2 SASEGT. There are 10 residues in the CDR3. Trimming stripped 6 bases from V and 7 bases from J, with 7 bases between. The CDR3 sequence is CASRGTEQYF. CDR3 bases: TGTGCCAGCAGGGGGACAGAGCAGTACTTC.

The chain joins TRBV7-3 to TRBJ1-2, with D uncertain. The CDR3 is 15 residues long. The V gene's germline CDR1 is SGHTA and CDR2 FQGTGA. V was pared by 4 bases and J by 4 bases, with 16 bases between. For the CDR3, the DNA is TGTGCCAGCAGCTCGACCCTTTTTCGAGGCTATGGCTACACCTTC. The encoded protein is CASSSTLFRGYGYTF.

This chain uses TRBV4-2 with TRBJ1-6, with 8 nucleotides matching TRBD1. J was trimmed by 0 bases and V by 4 bases; bases with no gene match: 8. Germline CDR1 reads LGHNA; CDR2 reads YNFKEQ. The CDR3 extends over 18 amino acids. CDR3 amino acids: CASSPINRGSSYNSPLHF. The CDR3 DNA reads TGTGCCAGCAGCCCTATTAACAGGGGGAGCTCCTATAATTCACCCCTCCACTTT.

The rearrangement joins TRBV5-1 to TRBJ2-1, with 7 bases lining up with TRBD2. Trimming at V came to 0 bases and at J to 6 bases, leaving 6 bases not matched to a gene. CDR1 is SGHRS and CDR2 is YFSETQ in the germline V gene. The CDR3 has 15 residues. Here the CDR3 reads CASSLVAGAGNEQFF. CDR3 DNA: TGCGCCAGCAGCTTGGTGGCGGGAGCAGGCAATGAGCAGTTCTTC.

This chain connects TRBV7-9 to TRBJ2-7, with D unresolved. There are 14 residues in the CDR3. The germline gives CDR1 SEHNR, CDR2 FQNEAQ (reference sequence). The ends were cut back, 1 base at V and 1 base at J, with 8 bases in the middle. The CDR3, as DNA: TGTGCCAGCAGCTTAGTTACCACTTCCTACGAGCAGTACTTC. Its translation: CASSLVTTSYEQYF.

The chain employs TRBV14 and TRBJ1-1; 9 bases are shared with TRBD1. The CDR3 runs to 15 residues. The germline V gene has CDR1 SGHDN and CDR2 FVKESK. The junction had 3 bases not matched to a gene; V was cut back by 4 bases and J by 0 bases. CDR3 loop: CASSLRTGVNTEAFF. CDR3 DNA sequence: TGTGCCAGCAGCCTGAGGACAGGGGTGAACACTGAAGCTTTCTTT.

This clone is a singleton in its sample. The chain uses TRBV29-1 and TRBJ2-7, with D maybe TRBD2 (6 bases). Germline V gives CDR1 SQVTM, CDR2 ANQGSEA. This CDR3 comprises 14 residues. V dropped 7 bases and J dropped 7 bases, with 23 bases sitting between them. CDR3 in amino acids: CSATVAGLSFEQYF. CDR3 sequence (DNA): TGCAGCGCTACGGTGGCGGGATTATCTTTTGAGCAGTACTTC.

V usage is TRBV5-1 and J usage is TRBJ2-7; tentative D call: TRBD2 (5 bases). There are 14 residues in the CDR3. V was pared by 5 bases and J by 0 bases, with 12 bases between. CDR1 and CDR2 (germline): SGHRS, YFSETQ. The CDR3 DNA reads TGCGCCAGCAGTTCTAATAGCGCCTCCTACGAGCAGTACTTC. Its translation: CASSSNSASYEQYF.

This clone turned up a few times. V gene TRBV5-6 combines with J gene TRBJ2-7, with D maybe TRBD2 (6 bases). Trimming removed 4 bases from V and 2 bases from J, with 16 bases in between. The CDR3 is made up of 15 amino acids. The germline V gene has CDR1 SGHDT and CDR2 YYEEEE. The CDR3 is CASSTFRRVPYEQYF. CDR3 DNA sequence: TGTGCCAGCAGCACCTTCAGGAGGGTTCCCTACGAGCAGTACTTC.

The CDR3 bases are TGTGCCAGCAGCCCACTAGCGGGAGCATCAGATACGCAGTATTTT. Encoded protein: CASSPLAGASDTQYF. J is TRBJ2-3 and V is TRBV2, with TRBD2 matching over 11 bases. The CDR3 contains 15 residues. CDR1 and CDR2 (germline): SNHLY, FYNNEI. V trimming: 6 bases; J trimming: 4 bases; junction bases outside the gene matches: 6.

The chain employs TRBV29-1 and TRBJ2-7; TRBD2 matches 8 bases. The germline CDR1 and CDR2 sequences are SQVTM and ANQGSEA. The CDR3 loop spans 12 amino acids. With V trimmed by 6 bases and J by 3 bases, 4 bases remained unmatched. The DNA of the CDR3 is TGCAGCGTCTTAGCGGGACTCTACGAGCAGTACTTC. Translating gives CSVLAGLYEQYF.

This chain links TRBV6-1 with TRBJ1-5, with a tentative D call TRBD1 (6 bases). Trimming shortened V by 4 bases and J by 1 base, and 20 bases separated the two germline ends. Per germline, CDR1 MNHNS and CDR2 SASEGT. CDR3 length equals 18 residues. Here the CDR3 reads CASSGELARGVSNQPQHF. CDR3 DNA: TGTGCCAGCAGTGGGGAGTTGGCCAGGGGAGTCAGCAATCAGCCCCAGCATTTT.

This rearrangement joins TRBV21-1 to TRBJ1-5. TRBV21-1 is marked as a pseudogene. The CDR3 length is 14 residues. CDR3 in amino acids: CASSKLLLVRPQHF. The DNA of the CDR3 is TGTGCCAGCAGCAAGTTACTTCTGGTACGGCCCCAGCATTTT.

The rearrangement joins TRBV18 to TRBJ1-1; D remains ambiguous. This CDR3 has 18 amino acids. Germline values: CDR1 KGHSH, CDR2 LQKENI. The V end was cut by 2 bases, the J end by 2 bases, with 21 bases between. The CDR3 DNA is TGTGCCAGCTCACCAGCTACAGCGGGGAGGACGATTAACACTGAAGCTTTCTTT. Translation: CASSPATAGRTINTEAFF.

V usage is TRBV25-1 and J usage is TRBJ2-7; 9 nucleotides match TRBD1. The germline gives CDR1 MGHDK, CDR2 SYGVNS. Unmatched junction bases numbered 9, after V lost 3 bases and J lost 6 bases. The CDR3 covers 15 residues. CDR3: CASSDLAGTGSEQYF. For the CDR3, the DNA is TGTGCCAGCAGTGACCTAGCCGGGACAGGGAGCGAGCAGTACTTC.

The rearrangement uses TRBV6-4 and TRBJ2-1, with 12 bases matching TRBD1. Germline V gene lookup returns CDR1 MRHNA and CDR2 SNTAGT. The V segment lost 0 bases and the J segment 9 bases; nucleotides outside the gene matches: 6. The CDR3 totals 16 residues. The DNA of the CDR3 is TGTGCCAGCAGTGACTCCCCGGGACAGGGGGCAGGTGAGCAGTTCTTC. Residues: CASSDSPGQGAGEQFF.

The genes are TRBV2 and TRBJ2-5; 10 bases line up with TRBD1. Germline-derived CDR1 and CDR2 are SNHLY and FYNNEI. The CDR3 has 16 amino acids. The V and J ends lost 5 bases and 11 bases, in that order; junction bases with no gene match: 17. The CDR3 sequence: CASSSRSGTGAREQYF. As DNA, the CDR3 is TGTGCCAGCAGTTCTCGATCAGGGACAGGGGCAAGGGAGCAGTACTTC.

DNA for the CDR3: TGTGCCAGCAGCTTGGCTGGGACTAGCGGGCGATCGGAGACCCAGTACTTC. This translates into CASSLAGTSGRSETQYF. The rearrangement uses TRBV5-6 and TRBJ2-5; 12 positions match TRBD2. CDR1 is SGHDT and CDR2 is YYEEEE in the germline V gene. V lost 0 bases, J lost 5 bases, and 8 bases stayed unmatched. The CDR3 is made up of 17 amino acids.

The chain uses TRBV11-2 and TRBJ2-2, with D uncertain. Germline assignment: CDR1 SGHAT and CDR2 FQNNGV. The CDR3 contains 16 residues. V dropped 5 bases and J dropped 5 bases, with 18 bases sitting between them. CDR3 in amino acids: CASSPRNDGGTGELFF. For the CDR3, the DNA is TGTGCCAGCAGCCCACGTAATGATGGCGGAACCGGGGAGCTGTTTTTT.

This chain links TRBV5-4 with TRBJ2-1; a possible D gene is TRBD2 (5 bases). This CDR3 comprises 15 residues. Per germline, CDR1 SGHNT and CDR2 YYREEE (reference sequence). Trimming took off 0 bases at V and 2 bases at J, with 9 bases between the two ends. The DNA for the CDR3 is TGTGCCAGCAGCTTGGCAGCGGTACCCTACAATGAGCAGTTCTTC. It specifies CASSLAAVPYNEQFF.

The chain is built from TRBV11-2 and TRBJ2-3; D perhaps matches TRBD2 (6 bases). V was cut by 3 bases and J by 3 bases, with 19 bases left in between. CDR1 is SGHAT, CDR2 FQNNGV, per germline. The CDR3 totals 17 residues. The chain's CDR3 is CASSFPQTSVPTDTQYF. CDR3 DNA sequence: TGTGCCAGCAGCTTTCCCCAGACTAGTGTTCCTACAGATACGCAGTATTTT.

The chain links TRBV18 to TRBJ2-7, with a weak D call TRBD1 (6 bases). V was cut by 3 bases and J by 5 bases, with 11 bases left in between. CDR1 and CDR2 (germline): KGHSH, LQKENI. This CDR3 spans 13 amino acids. The DNA of the CDR3 is TGTGCCAGCTCACCCCTCCACAGGGACGAGCAGTACTTC. Amino acid sequence: CASSPLHRDEQYF.

The chain links TRBV4-1 to TRBJ2-1; unclear D gene. The V and J ends lost 0 bases and 10 bases respectively, with 7 bases between them. The CDR3 has 12 amino acids. In germline, CDR1 is MGHRA, CDR2 YSYEKL. The CDR3 DNA follows: TGCGCCAGCAGCCAAGATGTCCGGGAGCAGTTCTTC. Translated: CASSQDVREQFF.

The chain couples TRBV11-3 to TRBJ2-3, with D perhaps matching TRBD1 (7 bases). There are 17 residues in the CDR3. The ends were cut back, 5 bases at V and 3 bases at J, with 21 bases in the middle. Looked up from germline, CDR1 is SGHNT and CDR2 is YENEEA. CDR3 bases: TGTGCCAGCAGCACCCGGACAGGAAGGGGGAGGACAGATACGCAGTATTTT. It yields the protein CASSTRTGRGRTDTQYF. The full variable domain, rest sourced from reference TRBV11-3 and TRBJ2-3, is EAGVVQSPRYKIIEKKQPVAFWCNPISGHNTLYWYLQNLGQGPELLIRYENEEAVDDSQLPKDRFSAERLKGVDSTLKIQPAELGDSAVYLCASSTRTGRGRTDTQYFGPGTRLTVL.

The J gene is TRBJ1-1, the V gene TRBV5-4, with 7 bases that match TRBD1. CDR3 size: 13 residues. The J segment lost 3 bases and the V segment lost 5 bases, leaving 4 bases of the junction unmatched. CDR1 is SGHNT and CDR2 is YYREEE in the germline V gene (reference sequence). CDR3 DNA sequence: TGTGCCAGCAGTTTGACAGGGTACACTGAAGCTTTCTTT. Translating it yields CASSLTGYTEAFF.

The rearrangement joins TRBV7-8 to TRBJ1-1, with D possibly being TRBD1 (5 bases). CDR3 length: 14 residues. CDR1 is SGHVS and CDR2 is FQNEAQ in the germline V gene. V was pared by 7 bases and J by 1 base, with 13 bases between. Here the CDR3 reads CASKVQGGNTEAFF. The CDR3, as DNA: TGTGCCAGCAAGGTTCAGGGAGGGAACACTGAAGCTTTCTTT.

Only a few counts were recorded for this clone. V is TRBV6-6 and J is TRBJ1-5; 11 nucleotides line up with TRBD1. This CDR3 has 14 amino acids. The V gene end was trimmed by 6 bases and the J gene end by 11 bases; junction bases not matched to a gene: 9. The germline gives CDR1 MNHNY, CDR2 SVGAGI (reference sequence). CDR3 sequence reads: CASRGTGGARAQHF. CDR3 bases: TGTGCCAGCAGGGGGACAGGGGGGGCGAGAGCCCAGCATTTT.

V and J are TRBV28 and TRBJ2-1; 15 bases line up with TRBD2. CDR1 and CDR2 from the germline V gene are MDHEN and SYDVKM. The CDR3 has 18 residues. With 6 bases clipped from V and 5 bases from J, the junction kept 11 bases outside the gene matches. The CDR3 nucleotides are TGTGCCAGCAGATTGGGACTAGCGGGAGGACTTAACCACAATGAGCAGTTCTTC. This gives the protein CASRLGLAGGLNHNEQFF.